Listed below are T cell receptor beta chains from one sample, sequenced in a study of blood T cell repertoires in COVID-19. The protocol was immunoSEQ multiplex PCR, while the TCRdb copy is restricted to in-frame clones and leaves out a portion. Of about 480,000 clones listed, less than 90% are singletons. Material for sequencing was PBMCs or T cells enriched from blood (not recorded which). These receptors were obtained from a woman aged 60-70 years who had recovered from COVID-19. Both conserved end residues are part of each CDR3. D genes are given only for firm matches. The size field is filled for only some rows; it gives once, few, many or a size class.

TRBJ1-6 | TRBV3-1/TRBV3-2 | . | . | CASSRGNYNSPLHF | TGTGCCAGCAGCAGGGGGAACTATAATTCACCCCTCCACTTT
TRBJ1-2 | TRBV30 | once | TRBD1 | CAWSVRGTGPPYGYTF | TGTGCCTGGAGTGTACGTGGGACAGGGCCTCCCTATGGCTACACCTTC
TRBJ2-7 | TRBV4-2 | . | . | CASSLSSRGNVYEQYF | TGTGCCAGCAGCCTGAGCTCACGCGGGAACGTCTACGAGCAGTACTTC
TRBJ1-2 | TRBV3-1/TRBV3-2 | . | . | CASSPKSTLGYTF | TGTGCCAGCAGCCCTAAAAGCACTCTGGGCTACACCTTC
TRBJ1-5 | TRBV3-1/TRBV3-2 | . | TRBD1 | CASSQEGQGNQPQHF | TGTGCCAGCAGCCAAGAGGGACAGGGGAATCAGCCCCAGCATTTT
TRBJ2-3 | TRBV19 | . | . | CASSTLQGSGTDTQYF | TGTGCCAGTAGTACCCTACAGGGTTCGGGGACAGATACGCAGTATTTT
TRBJ2-7 | TRBV7-9 | . | . | CASSPQGGFEQYF | TGTGCCAGCAGCCCTCAAGGGGGTTTCGAGCAGTACTTC
TRBJ1-3 | TRBV11-2 | . | TRBD1 | CASTLGGQFYSGNTIYF | TGTGCCAGCACCCTAGGGGGACAGTTCTACTCTGGAAACACCATATATTTT
TRBJ1-1 | TRBV18 | . | . | CASSPQANTEAFF | TGTGCCAGCTCACCACAAGCGAACACTGAAGCTTTCTTT
TRBJ2-3 | TRBV2 | . | TRBD2 | CASRLSGGDTQYF | TGTGCCAGCAGGTTGAGCGGGGGGGATACGCAGTATTTT
TRBJ1-1 | TRBV2 | few | TRBD1 | CASSLQGVENTEAFF | TGTGCCAGCAGCCTACAGGGGGTGGAGAACACTGAAGCTTTCTTT
TRBJ1-6 | TRBV30 | . | . | CAWSIGVVENSPLHF | TGTGCCTGGAGTATAGGGGTCGTCGAAAATTCACCCCTCCACTTT
TRBJ2-1 | TRBV5-6 | . | . | CASSRLVSEQFF | TGTGCCAGCAGCCGTCTAGTGTCTGAGCAGTTCTTC
TRBJ1-6 | TRBV7-8 | . | TRBD1 | CASSRTSGQGGSPLHF | TGTGCCAGCAGCCGGACTTCGGGACAGGGAGGTTCACCCCTCCACTTT
TRBJ2-1 | TRBV24-1 | . | . | CATSRDIGSYNEQFF | TGTGCCACCAGCCGGGACATCGGCTCCTACAATGAGCAGTTCTTC
TRBJ2-1 | TRBV4-1 | . | . | CASSQIGTGNYNEQFF | TGCGCCAGCAGCCAAATTGGAACAGGGAACTACAATGAGCAGTTCTTC
TRBJ2-1 | TRBV5-4 | . | . | CASSLNSGGWDEQFF | TGTGCCAGCAGCTTGAATAGCGGTGGTTGGGATGAGCAGTTCTTC
TRBJ1-5 | TRBV24-1 | . | . | CATSDPDHNSNQPQHF | TGTGCCACCAGTGACCCCGATCACAATAGCAATCAGCCCCAGCATTTT
TRBJ2-1 | TRBV10-3 | once | . | CAITGAIYNEQFF | TGTGCCATCACAGGGGCGATTTACAATGAGCAGTTCTTC
TRBJ1-3 | TRBV13 | many | . | CASRERWGFSGNTIYF | TGTGCCAGCAGGGAACGTTGGGGCTTCTCTGGAAACACCATATATTTT
TRBJ1-2 | TRBV27 | few | . | CASRQGINYGYTF | TGTGCCAGCAGGCAGGGAATCAACTATGGCTACACCTTC
TRBJ2-7 | TRBV11-2 | . | TRBD2 | CASSTRGTSGVNEQYF | TGTGCCAGCAGCACCCGAGGGACTAGCGGGGTCAACGAGCAGTACTTC
TRBJ1-2 | TRBV3-1/TRBV3-2 | . | TRBD1 | CASSLSGQHYGYTF | TGTGCCAGCAGCCTATCGGGACAGCATTATGGCTACACCTTC
TRBJ2-3 | TRBV5-4 | . | TRBD2 | CASSLGLAGLTDTQYF | TGTGCCAGCAGCTTGGGACTAGCGGGCCTCACAGATACGCAGTATTTT
TRBJ2-3 | TRBV30 | . | TRBD2 | CAWSRAGGFTDTQYF | TGTGCCTGGAGTCGGGCGGGGGGATTCACAGATACGCAGTATTTT
TRBJ2-2 | TRBV18 | . | TRBD2 | CASSPELAVITGELFF | TGTGCCAGCTCACCGGAGCTAGCGGTGATCACCGGGGAGCTGTTTTTT
TRBJ2-1 | TRBV4-1 | . | TRBD2 | CASSHAPGGHYNEQFF | TGCGCCAGCAGCCACGCCCCGGGGGGGCACTACAATGAGCAGTTCTTC
TRBJ1-5 | TRBV6-5 | . | TRBD1 | CASSSGQGRNQPQHF | TGTGCCAGCAGCTCGGGACAGGGACGCAATCAGCCCCAGCATTTT
TRBJ1-1 | TRBV6-1 | . | . | CASSEAGGYTEAFF | TGTGCCAGCAGTGAAGCAGGGGGATACACTGAAGCTTTCTTT
TRBJ1-2 | TRBV5-1 | . | . | CASSPEGGDYGYTF | TGCGCCAGCAGCCCGGAAGGAGGAGACTATGGCTACACCTTC
TRBJ2-2 | TRBV5-6 | . | TRBD2 | CASTRRDYRTGELFF | TGTGCCAGCACCCGCCGGGACTACCGCACCGGGGAGCTGTTTTTT
TRBJ2-1 | TRBV7-8 | . | . | CASSFLSTSYNEQFF | TGTGCCAGCAGCTTTCTTTCAACTTCCTACAATGAGCAGTTCTTC
TRBJ1-4 | TRBV27 | few | TRBD1 | CASSSGTGSNEKLFF | TGTGCCAGCAGCTCCGGGACAGGGTCCAATGAAAAACTGTTTTTT
TRBJ2-2 | TRBV7-8 | . | TRBD2 | CASSLVLPSGGADTGELFF | TGTGCCAGCAGCTTAGTCCTACCTAGCGGGGGGGCCGACACCGGGGAGCTGTTTTTT
TRBJ1-4 | TRBV30 | . | TRBD1 | CAWRQQGAPTEKLFF | TGTGCCTGGAGACAACAGGGGGCGCCTACTGAAAAACTGTTTTTT